A single T cell receptor (beta chain) is shown here with its context. It has no known antigen specificity. No per-base quality is available; no much larger clone lies one base away. Based on the germline V gene, the CDR1 and CDR2 sequences are SGDLS and YYNGEE. Trimming accounts for 0 bases at V and 1 base at J, while the number of junction bases matched to no gene is 1. The CDR3 sequence holds 15 residues, the cysteine and phenylalanine included. Only the CDR3 portion is preserved as DNA: 45 bases, with reading frame beginning at the first base. The time point label for this specimen denotes: about 28 days (+/-7) after the second vaccine dose. AZD1222 recipients given second doses at about 4 weeks or at about 12 weeks were pooled, since spike-specific TCR depth and breadth were not found to differ between the two schedules. Samples from vaccinated people were obtained from the UK trials COV001 and COV002, which included a single-blind randomized controlled phase 2/3 trial of AZD1222 (ChAdOx1 nCoV-19) in healthy adults. For TCRbeta chain sequencing, PBMC samples were collected from trial participants at day 0 and at day 28 after the second dose.

These data come from a study of T cell responses to AZD1222 COVID-19 vaccine (dated by TCRdb to about 2021). Notes on the research overall: A total of 230 to 250 trial participants underwent TCR sequencing, of whom approximately 200 had received two doses of AZD1222 and around 26 had received two doses of the MenACWY control vaccine. Trial participants were enrolled by age into subgroups of 18-55, 56-69 and 70-plus years, and approximately 150, 30 and 60 TCR-sequenced participants, respectively, were included in these subgroups. What the study reported, not specific to this receptor: Conclusions about previously exposed vaccinees were limited because only six AZD1222 recipients were SARS-CoV-2 seropositive at baseline. The vaccine-associated CD4 TCRs covered the entire spike protein, and the dominant responses fell in regions 160-218 and 743-854. Most participants were white British and females outnumbered males, and the authors suggested that clonal diversity may have been underestimated. Spike-specific TCR breadth and depth rose significantly after two AZD1222 doses compared with day 0 and with MenACWY recipients. Because no day 14 peak-response samples were available, repertoires were characterized only after the peak T cell response. The 56-69-year group was small, and its depth increase did not reach significance, likely because of low power. Nearly half of unique spike-specific TCRs reportedly recognized epitopes outside regions mutated in the B.1.351 and B.1.1.7 variants.

The CDR3 regions of human TCRbeta chains were subjected to immunosequencing. In the paper's pipeline: Repertoire TCRs were matched against a reference library of SARS-CoV-2-specific TCRs generated with the MIRA antigen-specificity platform. Breadth was defined as the fraction of unique TCRs that were SARS-CoV-2-associated, and depth was defined as the fraction of total T cells that were SARS-CoV-2-associated. Each spike-specific TCR was assigned to its reactive spike region and to a CD4 or CD8 class using the MIRA data. Log10-transformed breadth and depth values were compared by one-way ANOVA with Sidak's multiple comparisons tests. The clones in this table, taken by TCRdb from immuneACCESS, are in-frame only. Not every clone is retained; where verified, under half of the shortfall comes from an unresolved V gene, and the cause of the rest is unknown. The V and J calls and the clone size are those of that table, but D and trimming were determined from the DNA. In this sample the table shows tens of thousands of clones, more than 85% of which occur a single time. Jointly, the top ten make up approximately 30% of the sample.

The chain uses TRBV9 and TRBJ2-1, with 7 junctional bases fitting TRBD2. The sample consisted of peripheral blood, taken 28 days after the second AZD1222 dose. The sequence came from an adult who received the AZD1222 COVID-19 vaccine. The CDR3 region: CASSVEGLSYNEQFF. The DNA reads TGTGCCAGCAGCGTAGAGGGACTATCCTACAATGAGCAGTTCTTC.